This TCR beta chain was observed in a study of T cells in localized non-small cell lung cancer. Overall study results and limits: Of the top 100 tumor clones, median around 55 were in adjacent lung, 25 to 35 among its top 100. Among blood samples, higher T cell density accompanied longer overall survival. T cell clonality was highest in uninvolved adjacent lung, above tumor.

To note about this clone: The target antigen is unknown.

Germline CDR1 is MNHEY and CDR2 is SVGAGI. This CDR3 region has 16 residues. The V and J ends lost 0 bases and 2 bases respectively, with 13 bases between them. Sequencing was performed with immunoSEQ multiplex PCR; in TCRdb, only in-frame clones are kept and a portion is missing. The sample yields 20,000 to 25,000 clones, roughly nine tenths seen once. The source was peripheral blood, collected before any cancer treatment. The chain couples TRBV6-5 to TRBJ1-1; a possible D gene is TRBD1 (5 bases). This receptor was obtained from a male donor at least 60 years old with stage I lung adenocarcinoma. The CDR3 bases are TGTGCCAGCAGTTACTCGAATCAGGGCGTAAACACTGAAGCTTTCTTT. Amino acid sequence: CASSYSNQGVNTEAFF.